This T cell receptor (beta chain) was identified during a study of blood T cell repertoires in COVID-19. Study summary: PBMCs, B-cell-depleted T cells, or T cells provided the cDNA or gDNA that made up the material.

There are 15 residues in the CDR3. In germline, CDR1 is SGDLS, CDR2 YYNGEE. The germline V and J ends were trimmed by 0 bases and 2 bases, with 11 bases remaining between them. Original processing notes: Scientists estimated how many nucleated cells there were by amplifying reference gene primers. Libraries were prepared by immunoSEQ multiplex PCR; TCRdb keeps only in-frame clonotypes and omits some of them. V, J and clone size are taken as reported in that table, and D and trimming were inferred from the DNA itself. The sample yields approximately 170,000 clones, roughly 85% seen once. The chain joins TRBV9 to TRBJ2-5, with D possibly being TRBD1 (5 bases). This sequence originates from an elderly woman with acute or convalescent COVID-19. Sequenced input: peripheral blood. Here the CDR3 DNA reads TGTGCCAGCAGCGTAGTCGACAGAAAACAAGAGACCCAGTACTTC. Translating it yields CASSVVDRKQETQYF.